This T cell receptor (beta chain) was sequenced for a study of T cell responses to AZD1222 COVID-19 vaccine. Findings of the study overall: Females outnumbered males among donors, who were mostly white British; clonal diversity was possibly underestimated.

The CDR3 has 14 amino acids. Trimming took 0 bases from V and 6 from J, leaving 11 bases between them. Germline lookup yields CDR1 SGHAT and CDR2 FQDESV (reference sequence). On this clone: Its specificity is not known.

The protocol was immunoSEQ multiplex PCR, while the TCRdb copy is restricted to in-frame clones and leaves out a portion. The sample records more than 150,000 clones, around 85% being singletons. This chain connects TRBV11-1 to TRBJ1-2, with no clear D. This TCR was sampled from an adult who had recovered from COVID-19. Sequences were derived from peripheral blood, sampled after recovery from COVID-19. The CDR3 protein is CASSLATGWDGYTF. DNA of the CDR3: TGTGCCAGCAGCTTAGCCACGGGATGGGATGGCTACACCTTC.